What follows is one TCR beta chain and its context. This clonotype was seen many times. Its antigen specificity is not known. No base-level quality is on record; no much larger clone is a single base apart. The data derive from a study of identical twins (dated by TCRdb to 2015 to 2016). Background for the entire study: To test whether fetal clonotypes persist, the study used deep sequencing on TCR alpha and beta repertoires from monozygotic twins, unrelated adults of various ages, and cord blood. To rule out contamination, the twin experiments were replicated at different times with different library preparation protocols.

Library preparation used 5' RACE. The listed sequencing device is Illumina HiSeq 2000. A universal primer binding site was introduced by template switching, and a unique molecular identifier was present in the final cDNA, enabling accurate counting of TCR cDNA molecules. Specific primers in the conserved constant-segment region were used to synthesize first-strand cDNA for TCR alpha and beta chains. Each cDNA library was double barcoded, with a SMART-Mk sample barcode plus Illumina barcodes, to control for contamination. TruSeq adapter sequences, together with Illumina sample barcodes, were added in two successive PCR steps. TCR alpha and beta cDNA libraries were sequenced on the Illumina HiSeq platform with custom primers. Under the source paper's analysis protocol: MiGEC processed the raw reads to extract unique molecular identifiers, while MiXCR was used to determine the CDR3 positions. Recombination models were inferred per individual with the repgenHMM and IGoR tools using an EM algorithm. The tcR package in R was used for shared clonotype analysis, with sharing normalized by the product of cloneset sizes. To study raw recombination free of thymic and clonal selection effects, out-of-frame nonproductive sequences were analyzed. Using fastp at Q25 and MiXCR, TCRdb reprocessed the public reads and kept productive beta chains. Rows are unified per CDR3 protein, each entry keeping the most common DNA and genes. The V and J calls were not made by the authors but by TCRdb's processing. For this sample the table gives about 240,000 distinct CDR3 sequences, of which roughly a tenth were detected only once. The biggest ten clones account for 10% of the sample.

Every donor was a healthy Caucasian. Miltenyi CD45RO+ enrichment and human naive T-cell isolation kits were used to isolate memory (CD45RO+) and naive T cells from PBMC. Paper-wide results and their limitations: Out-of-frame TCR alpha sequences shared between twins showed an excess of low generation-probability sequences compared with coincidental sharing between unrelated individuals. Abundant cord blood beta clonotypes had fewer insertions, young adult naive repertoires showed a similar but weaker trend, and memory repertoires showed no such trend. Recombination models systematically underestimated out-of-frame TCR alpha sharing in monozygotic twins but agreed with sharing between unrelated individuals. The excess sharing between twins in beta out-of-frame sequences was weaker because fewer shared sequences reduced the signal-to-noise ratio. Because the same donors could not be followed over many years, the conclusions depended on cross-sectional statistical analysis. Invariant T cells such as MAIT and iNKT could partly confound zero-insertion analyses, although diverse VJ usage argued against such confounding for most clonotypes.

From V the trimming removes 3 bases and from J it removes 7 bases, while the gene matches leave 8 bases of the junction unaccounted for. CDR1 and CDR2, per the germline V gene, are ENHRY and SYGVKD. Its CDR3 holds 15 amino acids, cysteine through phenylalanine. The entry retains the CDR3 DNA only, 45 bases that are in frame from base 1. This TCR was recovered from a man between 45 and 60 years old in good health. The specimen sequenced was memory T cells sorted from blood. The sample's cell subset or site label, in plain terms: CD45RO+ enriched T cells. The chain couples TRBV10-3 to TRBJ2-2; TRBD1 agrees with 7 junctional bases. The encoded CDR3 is CAISENRGSIGELFF. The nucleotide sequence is TGTGCCATCAGTGAAAACAGGGGTTCCATCGGGGAGCTGTTTTTT.